The 14 T cell receptor beta chains reported below all come from one sample, sequenced in a study of blood T cell repertoires in COVID-19. Here immunoSEQ multiplex PCR was the method, and the copy in TCRdb shows in-frame clones only, minus some. Among 150,000 or so clones listed, around 84% were seen once. Sequenced sample: peripheral blood. Receptors originate from a woman in her 50s with COVID-19, enrolled during active disease.

The chain uses TRBV6-4 and TRBJ1-2; 10 nucleotides match TRBD1. Germline V gene sequence: CDR1 MRHNA, CDR2 SNTAGT. Trimming cost V 6 bases and J 5 bases; bases outside gene matches: 3. The CDR3 runs to 13 residues. The CDR3 protein is CASRPGQGYGYTF. Here the CDR3 DNA reads TGTGCCAGCAGACCGGGACAGGGGTATGGCTACACCTTC.

In nucleotides, the CDR3 is TGCGCCAGCAGCCAAGTTTGGATTGCGGGGTCCGGCGGGGAGCTGTTTTTT. Residues: CASSQVWIAGSGGELFF. The chain couples TRBV4-3 to TRBJ2-2, with D possibly being TRBD2 (6 bases). CDR3 size: 17 residues. Trimming took 1 base from V and 7 from J, leaving 19 bases between them. CDR1 LGHNA and CDR2 YSLEER come from the germline V gene.

The chain combines TRBV6-5 with TRBJ2-2, with 7 bases that match TRBD2. CDR1 is MNHEY, CDR2 SVGAGI, per germline. CDR3 length: 13 amino acids. V trimming: 6 bases; J trimming: 6 bases; junction bases outside the gene matches: 4. CDR3 sequence (DNA): TGTGCCAGCAGCTCCGGACTAGCCGGGGAGCTGTTTTTT. It codes for CASSSGLAGELFF.

This rearrangement joins TRBV7-2 to TRBJ2-1, with D tentatively TRBD1 (5 bases). With 6 bases removed from V and 0 bases from J, the gap between germline ends came to 9 bases. CDR1 and CDR2 (germline): SGHTA, FQGNSA. This CDR3 is built from 14 residues. As DNA, the CDR3 is TGTGCCAGCAGGAAGGGGTCCTCCTACAATGAGCAGTTCTTC. Its translation is CASRKGSSYNEQFF.

CDR3 bases: TGTGCCAGCAGTACACGACAGGGGGCTAACACCATATATTTT. Translating gives CASSTRQGANTIYF. The chain has TRBV28 and TRBJ1-3, with 10 bases matching TRBD1. CDR3 size: 14 residues. Trimming took 5 bases from V and 7 from J; bases not matched to a gene: 5. The germline V gene has CDR1 MDHEN and CDR2 SYDVKM.

The gene calls are TRBV2 and TRBJ1-4, with D tentatively TRBD1 (5 bases). The CDR3 totals 15 residues. Germline V gives CDR1 SNHLY, CDR2 FYNNEI. V gave up 3 bases and J gave up 8 bases, with 16 bases separating them. The CDR3 here is CASSDGAAGTEKLFF. CDR3 sequence (DNA): TGTGCCAGCAGTGACGGGGCAGCGGGGACCGAAAAACTGTTTTTT. The whole variable domain, remainder taken from reference TRBV2 and TRBJ1-4, is EPEVTQTPSHQVTQMGQEVILRCVPISNHLYFYWYRQILGQKVEFLVSFYNNEISEKSEIFDDQFSVERPDGSNFTLKIRSTKLEDSAMYFCASSDGAAGTEKLFFGSGTQLSVL.

This chain uses TRBV5-1 with TRBJ2-5, with D possibly matching TRBD2 (6 bases). The CDR3 totals 14 residues. Germline V gives CDR1 SGHRS, CDR2 YFSETQ. The V and J ends lost 4 bases and 2 bases respectively, with 12 bases between them. The CDR3 region is CASSQMGGQETQYF. The CDR3, as DNA: TGCGCCAGCAGCCAAATGGGGGGACAAGAGACCCAGTACTTC.

J is TRBJ2-1 and V is TRBV6-5, with D perhaps TRBD2 (6 bases). The CDR3 runs 15 residues. Trimming removed 6 bases from V and 3 bases from J, with 15 bases in between. Germline CDR1 and CDR2: MNHEY and SVGAGI. This CDR3 reads CASRPPGTGYNEQFF. The CDR3 DNA reads TGTGCCAGCAGACCCCCCGGGACTGGCTACAATGAGCAGTTCTTC.

This chain uses TRBV2 with TRBJ1-1; 9 bases agree with TRBD1. CDR3 length equals 15 residues. The germline CDR1 and CDR2 sequences are SNHLY and FYNNEI. Trimming cost V 4 bases and J 3 bases; bases outside gene matches: 6. CDR3 sequence (DNA): TGTGCCAGCAGTGCTGAGGGACAGGGATACACTGAAGCTTTCTTT. Encoded protein: CASSAEGQGYTEAFF.

The rearrangement links TRBV5-1 to TRBJ2-7, with 7 nucleotides matching TRBD1. In germline, CDR1 is SGHRS, CDR2 YFSETQ. V dropped 2 bases and J dropped 5; count of bases not matched to a gene: 4. This CDR3 region has 13 residues. The CDR3 reads CASSFYRGDEQYF. Here the CDR3 DNA reads TGCGCCAGCAGCTTTTACAGGGGAGACGAGCAGTACTTC.

The chain has TRBV5-4 and TRBJ1-1; D unresolved. V lost 5 bases to trimming and J lost 6 bases, with 11 bases between them. Germline lookup yields CDR1 SGHNT and CDR2 YYREEE (reference sequence). This CDR3 has 12 amino acids. The CDR3 DNA reads as TGTGCCAGCAGGCGGGAGGACGCTGAAGCTTTCTTT. Protein: CASRREDAEAFF.

The chain joins TRBV10-1 to TRBJ2-7; 11 bases line up with TRBD1. The CDR3 length is 16 residues. The germline gives CDR1 WNHNN, CDR2 SYGVQD (reference sequence). The trim removed 10 bases at V and 2 bases at J, leaving 13 bases unmatched. CDR3 region: CANRDSGTGGAYEQYF. CDR3 sequence (DNA): TGCGCCAATAGGGACAGCGGGACAGGGGGGGCCTACGAGCAGTACTTC.

The chain uses TRBV6-2 or TRBV6-3 and TRBJ2-7; D call uncertain. CDR1 and CDR2 from the germline V gene are MNHEY and SVGEGT. This CDR3 comprises 14 residues. Trimming left V 2 bases short and J 3 bases short, with 11 bases between. CDR3 bases: TGTGCCAGCAGTTACACTATACTTAGCTACGAGCAGTACTTC. Translation: CASSYTILSYEQYF.

The rearrangement links TRBV25-1 to TRBJ2-5; 9 bases are shared with TRBD2. The junction had 11 bases not matched to a gene; V was cut back by 4 bases and J by 5 bases. The CDR3 runs 16 residues. In germline, CDR1 is MGHDK, CDR2 SYGVNS. The CDR3 spells CASSAWSGGMGETQYF. CDR3 DNA sequence: TGTGCCAGCAGTGCTTGGAGCGGGGGGATGGGGGAGACCCAGTACTTC.